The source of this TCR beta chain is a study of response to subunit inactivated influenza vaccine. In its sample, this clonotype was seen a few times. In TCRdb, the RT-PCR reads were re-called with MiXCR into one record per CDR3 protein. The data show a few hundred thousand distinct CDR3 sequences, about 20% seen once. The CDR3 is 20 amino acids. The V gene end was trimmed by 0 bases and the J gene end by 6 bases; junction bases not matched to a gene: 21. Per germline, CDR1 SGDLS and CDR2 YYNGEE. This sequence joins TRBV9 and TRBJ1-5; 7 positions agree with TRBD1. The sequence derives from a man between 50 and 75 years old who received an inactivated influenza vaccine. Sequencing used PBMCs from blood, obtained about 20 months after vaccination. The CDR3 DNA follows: TGTGCCAGCAGCGTAGATCTTTCGGGAGGGGGCAAGATTTTTGGTCAGCCCCAGCATTTT. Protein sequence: CASSVDLSGGGKIFGQPQHF.